The 16 T cell receptor beta chains below come from one sample, sequenced in a study of blood T cell repertoires in COVID-19. Method: immunoSEQ multiplex PCR; TCRdb's copy keeps in-frame clones and lacks some. The table includes roughly 60,000 clones, 75% to 85% detected once. The sequencing sample was made of peripheral blood. These receptors were collected from a woman aged 60-75 years with acute or convalescent COVID-19.

This clone was observed a handful of times. V and J are TRBV11-2 and TRBJ2-1; the match to TRBD2 covers 10 bases. From germline, CDR1 is SGHAT and CDR2 FQNNGV. The CDR3 length is 14 residues. J was trimmed by 12 bases and V by 0 bases; bases with no gene match: 5. The CDR3 here is CASSLEASGGPQFF. CDR3 sequence (DNA): TGTGCCAGCAGCTTAGAGGCTAGCGGGGGCCCGCAGTTCTTC.

The gene calls are TRBV19 and TRBJ1-2; 11 nucleotides line up with TRBD1. J lost 3 bases, V lost 5 bases, and 11 bases had no gene match. The CDR3 is made up of 17 amino acids. Germline CDR1 reads LNHDA; CDR2 reads SQIVND (reference sequence). The CDR3 nucleotides are TGTGCCAGTAGTTCTCTTTGGAGGACAGGGGGCGACTATGGCTACACCTTC. Its protein product is CASSSLWRTGGDYGYTF.

This chain joins TRBV7-9 and TRBJ1-2; D is ambiguous. V was trimmed by 6 bases and J by 4 bases, leaving 12 bases between them. This CDR3 comprises 13 residues. CDR1 SEHNR and CDR2 FQNEAQ come from the germline V gene (reference sequence). The CDR3 bases are TGTGCCAGCAGTTCCAGGACTACCTATGGCTACACCTTC. As protein: CASSSRTTYGYTF.

The V and J genes are TRBV24-1 and TRBJ2-3, with D maybe TRBD1 (6 bases). In germline, CDR1 is KGHDR, CDR2 SFDVKD. There are 16 residues in the CDR3. Trimming shortened V by 5 bases and J by 1 base, and 15 bases separated the two germline ends. CDR3 bases: TGTGCCACCAGTGGGGCGAGGGCAGGGGGCACAGATACGCAGTATTTT. As protein: CATSGARAGGTDTQYF.

The chain uses TRBV11-3 and TRBJ1-1; a weak D match, TRBD1 (6 bases). V gave up 1 base and J gave up 0 bases, with 9 bases separating them. The CDR3 is 15 residues long. Per the germline V gene, CDR1 is SGHNT and CDR2 is YENEEA. CDR3 nucleotide sequence: TGTGCCAGCAGCTTAGCAGGACAGATGAACACTGAAGCTTTCTTT. Its protein is CASSLAGQMNTEAFF.

V usage is TRBV6-5 and J usage is TRBJ1-1, with a tentative D call TRBD1 (5 bases). CDR1 and CDR2 (germline): MNHEY, SVGAGI. The V and J ends lost 0 bases and 3 bases respectively, with 8 bases between them. The length of the CDR3 is 14 residues. CDR3 sequence: CASSYSWGDTEAFF. CDR3 coding DNA: TGTGCCAGCAGTTACTCGTGGGGGGACACTGAAGCTTTCTTT.

The J gene is TRBJ1-1, the V gene TRBV19; no definite D call. CDR3 size: 13 residues. Germline V gives CDR1 LNHDA, CDR2 SQIVND (reference sequence). V shed 5 bases and J shed 1 base, with 8 bases lying between them. The DNA for the CDR3 is TGTGCCAGTAGTGTCCACTCGAACACTGAAGCTTTCTTT. Protein product: CASSVHSNTEAFF.

The genes are TRBV12-3 or TRBV12-4 and TRBJ1-2; tentatively, D is TRBD1 (5 bases). The CDR3 sequence is 12 residues long. Deletions cut 3 bases from V and 8 bases from J, with 10 bases between. CDR3 loop: CASSFGGEGYTF. The CDR3 DNA sequence: TGTGCCAGCAGTTTCGGGGGTGAGGGCTACACCTTC.

The chain couples TRBV10-3 to TRBJ1-1; D remains ambiguous. The V end was cut by 6 bases, the J end by 0 bases, with 11 bases between. Germline V gene lookup returns CDR1 ENHRY and CDR2 SYGVKD. The CDR3 is made up of 14 amino acids. The CDR3 reads CAIRADDMNTEAFF. In DNA, the CDR3 is TGTGCCATCAGAGCGGATGACATGAACACTGAAGCTTTCTTT.

The V gene is TRBV10-3, the J gene TRBJ2-1; 8 bases are shared with TRBD1. Looked up from germline, CDR1 is ENHRY and CDR2 is SYGVKD. This CDR3 comprises 16 residues. Losses at the gene ends were 0 bases for V and 5 bases for J; bases not matched to a gene: 6. CDR3 protein: CAISESRGREDNEQFF. CDR3 sequence (DNA): TGTGCCATCAGTGAGTCCAGGGGGCGTGAAGACAATGAGCAGTTCTTC.

The chain is built from TRBV7-9 and TRBJ2-2; TRBD2 might be the D (6 bases). Germline CDR1 reads SEHNR; CDR2 reads FQNEAQ (reference sequence). V was trimmed by 5 bases and J by 5 bases, leaving 9 bases between them. The CDR3 totals 13 residues. CDR3 sequence: CASSPGTTGELFF. The CDR3 DNA reads as TGTGCCAGCAGCCCCGGGACTACCGGGGAGCTGTTTTTT.

This rearrangement joins TRBV9 to TRBJ1-1; perhaps TRBD1 as D (5 bases). V gave up 1 base and J gave up 2 bases, with 15 bases separating them. The CDR3 sequence is 16 residues long. Per germline, CDR1 SGDLS and CDR2 YYNGEE. CDR3: CASSVSPGGDNTEAFF. The CDR3 nucleotides are TGTGCCAGCAGCGTATCTCCCGGAGGGGATAACACTGAAGCTTTCTTT. Based on the CDR3 plus reference TRBV9 and TRBJ1-1, the full variable domain is DSGVTQTPKHLITATGQRVTLRCSPRSGDLSVYWYQQSLDQGLQFLIQYYNGEERAKGNILERFSAQQFPDLHSELNLSSLELGDSALYFCASSVSPGGDNTEAFFGQGTRLTVV.

This clone was seen a single time. The chain employs TRBV5-8 and TRBJ2-1; TRBD2 aligns across 8 bases. The CDR3 extends over 15 amino acids. With V trimmed by 5 bases and J by 1 base, 5 bases remained unmatched. Germline values: CDR1 SGHTS, CDR2 YDEGEE. The CDR3 loop reads CASRERGLSYNEQFF. In nucleotides, the CDR3 is TGTGCCAGCAGAGAGCGGGGGCTATCCTACAATGAGCAGTTCTTC.

V and J are TRBV4-1 and TRBJ1-1, with D tentatively TRBD1 (6 bases). V dropped 5 bases and J dropped 4 bases, with 17 bases sitting between them. The CDR3 has 15 amino acids. The germline V gene encodes CDR1 MGHRA and CDR2 YSYEKL. In nucleotides, the CDR3 is TGCGCCAGCAGCGCTACTCCGACAGGTAGCACTGAAGCTTTCTTT. Translating it yields CASSATPTGSTEAFF.

The V and J genes are TRBV5-6 and TRBJ1-1; no firm D call. The CDR3 loop spans 12 amino acids. The germline V gene has CDR1 SGHDT and CDR2 YYEEEE. V shed 5 bases and J shed 1 base, with 6 bases lying between them. The CDR3 nucleotides read TGTGCCAGCAGTCGACAGAACACTGAAGCTTTCTTT. This encodes CASSRQNTEAFF.

V gene TRBV18 combines with J gene TRBJ2-2; 9 bases agree with TRBD1. The CDR3 runs to 15 residues. After removal of 4 bases from V and 2 bases from J, the junction contained 2 bases not matched to a gene. Germline V lookup: CDR1 KGHSH, CDR2 LQKENI. In nucleotides, the CDR3 is TGTGCCAGCTCACTGGGACAGGGAAACACCGGGGAGCTGTTTTTT. Residues: CASSLGQGNTGELFF.